The clone carrying this TCR beta chain occurred a few times. The data were taken from a study of T-cell reconstitution after alpha-beta-depleted transplantation in children. A library of TCRbeta sequences, prepared with unique molecular identifiers, was generated. Using its own MiXCR run on the PCR reads, TCRdb lists one record per CDR3 protein. The repertoire holds about 480,000 distinct CDR3 sequences, with around an eighth as singletons. The CDR3 is made up of 15 amino acids. V shed 4 bases and J shed 4 bases, with 16 bases lying between them. Germline V gene lookup returns CDR1 SGHAT and CDR2 FQNNGV.

Sequences were derived from PBMCs from the stem cell graft donor, sampled from the stem cell graft. The origin of this receptor is a human donor who donated a stem cell graft to a child with combined immunodeficiency. The rearrangement joins TRBV11-2 to TRBJ2-5; tentatively, D is TRBD2 (6 bases). CDR3 DNA sequence: TGTGCCAGCAGCTCCCGTGCATTGGGGGGAGAGACCCAGTACTTC. This translates into CASSSRALGGETQYF.